The rows below give T cell receptor beta chains drawn from one sample of a study of shared clonotypes between healthy human individuals. Clones were sequenced by immunoSEQ multiplex PCR, and TCRdb holds only the in-frame ones, with some missing. The sample consists of just over 2,000,000 clones, roughly 95% of them appearing once. The sequenced sample consisted of naive CD8+ T cells sorted from blood. The receptor set was obtained from a man aged 18 to 35 in good health. Each CDR3 is given with its conserved first and last residue. The order of the fields is J gene, V gene, CDR3 protein.

J gene: TRBJ2-7
V gene: TRBV27
CDR3 protein: CASSKNGGYEQYF

J gene: TRBJ2-3
V gene: TRBV7-9
CDR3 protein: CASSRISPQGTDTQYF

J gene: TRBJ1-1
V gene: TRBV7-9
CDR3 protein: CASSLIGGNTEAFF

J gene: TRBJ1-5
V gene: TRBV6-5
CDR3 protein: CASFPGGFYQPQHF

J gene: TRBJ2-6
V gene: TRBV4-3
CDR3 protein: CASSQVRDSQFSGANVLTF

J gene: TRBJ2-7
V gene: TRBV7-6
CDR3 protein: CASSLAGQGAYEQYF

J gene: TRBJ2-7
V gene: TRBV9
CDR3 protein: CASSGTGDGSYEQYF

J gene: TRBJ2-7
V gene: TRBV13
CDR3 protein: CASSTRTESYEQYF

J gene: TRBJ2-7
V gene: TRBV5-4
CDR3 protein: CASSSGPLSSYEQYF

J gene: TRBJ1-1
V gene: TRBV30
CDR3 protein: CARDTGTGNTEAFF

J gene: TRBJ2-5
V gene: TRBV30
CDR3 protein: CAWSVGSGDQETQYF

J gene: TRBJ2-1
V gene: TRBV9
CDR3 protein: CASSPASGGTYNEQFF

J gene: TRBJ2-7
V gene: TRBV14
CDR3 protein: CASSRTGDYEQYF

J gene: TRBJ2-7
V gene: TRBV4-1
CDR3 protein: CASTQKDGGRYEQYF

J gene: TRBJ2-7
V gene: TRBV2
CDR3 protein: CASTALGGLAGGSWNEQYF

J gene: TRBJ1-1
V gene: TRBV19
CDR3 protein: CASSIERQAFF

J gene: TRBJ2-1
V gene: TRBV27
CDR3 protein: CATSEYNEQFF

J gene: TRBJ1-1
V gene: TRBV4-3
CDR3 protein: CASSQETMNTEAFF

J gene: TRBJ2-1
V gene: TRBV2
CDR3 protein: CASSERAYPSYNEQFF